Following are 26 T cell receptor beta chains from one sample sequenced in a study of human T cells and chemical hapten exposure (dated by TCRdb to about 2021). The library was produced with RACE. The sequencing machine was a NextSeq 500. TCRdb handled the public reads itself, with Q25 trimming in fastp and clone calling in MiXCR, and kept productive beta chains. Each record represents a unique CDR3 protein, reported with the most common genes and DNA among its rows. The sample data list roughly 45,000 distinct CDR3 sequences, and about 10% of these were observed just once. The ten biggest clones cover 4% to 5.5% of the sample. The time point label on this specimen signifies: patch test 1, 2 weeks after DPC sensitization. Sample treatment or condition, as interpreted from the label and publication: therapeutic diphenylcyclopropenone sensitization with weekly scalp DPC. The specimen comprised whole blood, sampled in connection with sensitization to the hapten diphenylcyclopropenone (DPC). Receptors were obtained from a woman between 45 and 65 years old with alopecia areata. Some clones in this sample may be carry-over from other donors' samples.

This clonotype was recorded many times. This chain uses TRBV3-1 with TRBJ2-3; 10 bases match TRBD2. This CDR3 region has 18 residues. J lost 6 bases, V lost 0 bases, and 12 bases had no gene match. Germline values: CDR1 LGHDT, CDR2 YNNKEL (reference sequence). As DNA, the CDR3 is TGTGCCAGCAGCCAAGAGACTTCGAGCGGGAGGGCCTTTGATACGCAGTATTTT. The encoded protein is CASSQETSSGRAFDTQYF.

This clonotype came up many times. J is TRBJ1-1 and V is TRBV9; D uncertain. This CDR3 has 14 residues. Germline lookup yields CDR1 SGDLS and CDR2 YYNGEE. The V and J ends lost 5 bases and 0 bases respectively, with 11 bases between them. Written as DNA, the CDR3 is TGTGCCAGCAGATCAGGAGGACTGAACACTGAAGCTTTCTTT. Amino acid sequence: CASRSGGLNTEAFF.

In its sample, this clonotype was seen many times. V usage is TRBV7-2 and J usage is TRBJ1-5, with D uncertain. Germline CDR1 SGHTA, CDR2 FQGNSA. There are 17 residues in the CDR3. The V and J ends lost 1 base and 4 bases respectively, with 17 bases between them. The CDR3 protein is CASSLEVAVGRNQPQHF. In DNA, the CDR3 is TGTGCCAGCAGCTTAGAAGTAGCAGTCGGCAGAAATCAGCCCCAGCATTTT.

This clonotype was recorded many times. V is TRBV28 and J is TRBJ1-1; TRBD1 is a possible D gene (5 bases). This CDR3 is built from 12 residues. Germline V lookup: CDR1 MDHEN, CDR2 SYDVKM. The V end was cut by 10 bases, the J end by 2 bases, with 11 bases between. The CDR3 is CATLGPNTEAFF. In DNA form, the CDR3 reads TGTGCCACACTGGGACCAAACACTGAAGCTTTCTTT.

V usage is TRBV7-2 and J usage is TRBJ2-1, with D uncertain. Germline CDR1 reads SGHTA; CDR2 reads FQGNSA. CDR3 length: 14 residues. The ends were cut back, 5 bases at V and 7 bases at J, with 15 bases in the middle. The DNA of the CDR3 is TGTGCCAGCAGCAGGACCAACATCGGGAATGAGCAGTTCTTC. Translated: CASSRTNIGNEQFF.

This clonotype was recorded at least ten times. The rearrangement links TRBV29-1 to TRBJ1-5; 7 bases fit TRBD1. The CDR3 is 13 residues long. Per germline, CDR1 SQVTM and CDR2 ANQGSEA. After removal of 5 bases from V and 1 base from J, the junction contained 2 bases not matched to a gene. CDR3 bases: TGCAGCGTTACACAGGGGAGCAATCAGCCCCAGCATTTT. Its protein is CSVTQGSNQPQHF.

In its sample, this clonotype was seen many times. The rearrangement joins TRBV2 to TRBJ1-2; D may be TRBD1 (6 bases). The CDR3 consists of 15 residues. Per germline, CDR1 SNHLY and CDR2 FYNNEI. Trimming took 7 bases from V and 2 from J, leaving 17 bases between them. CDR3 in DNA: TGTGCCAGCACTAATGTCGTAGGGGGGAACTATGGCTACACCTTC. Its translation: CASTNVVGGNYGYTF.

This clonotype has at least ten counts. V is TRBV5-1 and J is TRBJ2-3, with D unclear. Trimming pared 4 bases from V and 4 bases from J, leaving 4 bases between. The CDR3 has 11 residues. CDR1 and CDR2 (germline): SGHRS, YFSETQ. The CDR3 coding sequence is TGCGCCAGCAGCAGCTCAGATACGCAGTATTTT. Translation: CASSSSDTQYF. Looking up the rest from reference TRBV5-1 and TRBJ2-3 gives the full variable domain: KAGVTQTPRYLIKTRGQQVTLSCSPISGHRSVSWYQQTPGQGLQFLFEYFSETQRNKGNFPGRFSGRQFSNSRSEMNVSTLELGDSALYLCASSSSDTQYFGPGTRLTVL.

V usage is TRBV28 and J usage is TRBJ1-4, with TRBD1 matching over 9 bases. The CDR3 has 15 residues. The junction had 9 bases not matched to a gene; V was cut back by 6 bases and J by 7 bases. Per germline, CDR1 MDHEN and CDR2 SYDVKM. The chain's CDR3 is CASRTPGQGGEKLFF. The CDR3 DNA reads TGTGCCAGCAGAACTCCGGGACAGGGCGGTGAAAAACTGTTTTTT.

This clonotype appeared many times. This CDR3 is CASSPRGGEKLFF. CDR3 coding DNA: TGCGCCAGCAGTCCCAGGGGTGGTGAAAAACTGTTTTTT. The chain links TRBV23-1 to TRBJ1-4, with D perhaps TRBD1 (6 bases). TRBV23-1 is an ORF, and what it does is uncertain. CDR3 length: 13 residues. V lost 4 bases and J 7 bases, leaving 10 bases between the germline ends.

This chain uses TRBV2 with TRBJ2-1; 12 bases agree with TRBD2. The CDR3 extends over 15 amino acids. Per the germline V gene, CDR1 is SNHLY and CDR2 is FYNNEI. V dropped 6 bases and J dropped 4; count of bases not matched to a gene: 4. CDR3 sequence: CASRLAGGGYNEQFF. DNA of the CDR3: TGTGCCAGCAGACTAGCGGGAGGAGGGTACAATGAGCAGTTCTTC.

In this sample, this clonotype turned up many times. CDR3 amino acids: CASSLVPQQETQYF. The CDR3 DNA sequence: TGCGCCAGCAGCTTGGTTCCGCAGCAAGAGACCCAGTACTTC. The gene calls are TRBV5-1 and TRBJ2-5; D remains unclear. The CDR3 consists of 14 residues. Trimming left V 0 bases short and J 2 bases short, with 8 bases between. The germline V gene encodes CDR1 SGHRS and CDR2 YFSETQ.

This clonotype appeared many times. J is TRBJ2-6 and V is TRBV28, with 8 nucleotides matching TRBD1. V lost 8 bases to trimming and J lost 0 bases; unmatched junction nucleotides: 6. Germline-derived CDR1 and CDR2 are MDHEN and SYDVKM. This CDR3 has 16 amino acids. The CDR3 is CASHRGARSGANVLTF. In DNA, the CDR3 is TGTGCCAGCCACAGGGGGGCCCGCTCTGGGGCCAACGTCCTGACTTTC.

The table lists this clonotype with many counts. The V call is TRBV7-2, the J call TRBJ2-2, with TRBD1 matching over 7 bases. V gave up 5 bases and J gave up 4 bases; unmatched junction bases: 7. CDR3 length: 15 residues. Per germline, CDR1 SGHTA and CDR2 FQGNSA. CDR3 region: CASSPQTGSTGELFF. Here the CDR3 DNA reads TGTGCCAGCAGCCCCCAGACAGGGAGCACCGGGGAGCTGTTTTTT.

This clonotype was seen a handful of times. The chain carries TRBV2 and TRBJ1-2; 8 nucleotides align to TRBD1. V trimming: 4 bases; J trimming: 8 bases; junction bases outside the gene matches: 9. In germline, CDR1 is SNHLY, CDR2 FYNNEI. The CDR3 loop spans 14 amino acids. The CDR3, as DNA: TGTGCCAGCAGTGGCGACAGGGGTGGCATCGGCTACACCTTC. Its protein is CASSGDRGGIGYTF.

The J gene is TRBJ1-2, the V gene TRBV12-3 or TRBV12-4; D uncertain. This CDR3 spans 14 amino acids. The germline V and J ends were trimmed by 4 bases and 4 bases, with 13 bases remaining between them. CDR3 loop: CASSWTAALYGYTF. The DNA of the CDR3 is TGTGCCAGCAGTTGGACGGCCGCTCTCTATGGCTACACCTTC.

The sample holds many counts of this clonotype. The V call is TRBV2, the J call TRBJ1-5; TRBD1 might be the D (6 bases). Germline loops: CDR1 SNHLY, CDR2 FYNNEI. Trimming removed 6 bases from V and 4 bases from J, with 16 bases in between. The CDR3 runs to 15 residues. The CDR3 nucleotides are TGTGCCAGCAGCGTGCGAGGACAGACAAATCAGCCCCAGCATTTT. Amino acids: CASSVRGQTNQPQHF.

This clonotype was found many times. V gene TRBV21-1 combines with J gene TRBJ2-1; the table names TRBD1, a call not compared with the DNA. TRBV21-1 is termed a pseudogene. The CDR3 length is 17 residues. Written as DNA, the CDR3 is TGTGCCAGCAGCCACTCCTGGGGCAGGGCGGGGTACAATGAGCAGTTCTTC. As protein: CASSHSWGRAGYNEQFF.

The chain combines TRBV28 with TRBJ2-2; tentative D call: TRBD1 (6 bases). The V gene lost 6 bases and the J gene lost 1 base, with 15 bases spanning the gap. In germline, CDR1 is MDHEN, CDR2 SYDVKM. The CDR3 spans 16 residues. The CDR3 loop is CASSSPTGKNTGELFF. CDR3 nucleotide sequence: TGTGCCAGCAGCTCACCCACAGGGAAGAACACCGGGGAGCTGTTTTTT.

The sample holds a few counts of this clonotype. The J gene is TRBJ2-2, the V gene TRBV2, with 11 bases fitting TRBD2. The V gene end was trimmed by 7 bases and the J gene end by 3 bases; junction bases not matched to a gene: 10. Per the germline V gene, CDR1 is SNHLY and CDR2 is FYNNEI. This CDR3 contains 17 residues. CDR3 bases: TGTGCCAGCAAGAAATTACTAGCGGGAGTTTACACCGGGGAGCTGTTTTTT. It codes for CASKKLLAGVYTGELFF. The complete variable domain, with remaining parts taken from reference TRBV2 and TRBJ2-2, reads EPEVTQTPSHQVTQMGQEVILRCVPISNHLYFYWYRQILGQKVEFLVSFYNNEISEKSEIFDDQFSVERPDGSNFTLKIRSTKLEDSAMYFCASKKLLAGVYTGELFFGEGSRLTVL.

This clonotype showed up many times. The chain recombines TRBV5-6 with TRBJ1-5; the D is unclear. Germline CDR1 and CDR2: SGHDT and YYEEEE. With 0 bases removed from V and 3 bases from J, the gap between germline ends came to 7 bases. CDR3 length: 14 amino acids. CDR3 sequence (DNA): TGTGCCAGCAGCTTGGGCCAGTTCAATCAGCCCCAGCATTTT. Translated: CASSLGQFNQPQHF. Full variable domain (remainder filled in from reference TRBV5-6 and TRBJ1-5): DAGVTQSPTHLIKTRGQQVTLRCSPKSGHDTVSWYQQALGQGPQFIFQYYEEEERQRGNFPDRFSGHQFPNYSSELNVNALLLGDSALYLCASSLGQFNQPQHFGDGTRLSIL.

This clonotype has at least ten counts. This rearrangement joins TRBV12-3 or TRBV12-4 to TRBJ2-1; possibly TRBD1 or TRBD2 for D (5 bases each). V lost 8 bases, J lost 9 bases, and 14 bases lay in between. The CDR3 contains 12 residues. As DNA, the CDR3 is TGTGCCAGCGATCGGGGCCGGGGTGAGCAGTTCTTC. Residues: CASDRGRGEQFF.

This chain's CDR3 is CASSLDPRGSGELFF. DNA of the CDR3: TGTGCCAGCAGCTTAGATCCCCGCGGCTCGGGGGAGCTGTTTTTT. The rearrangement uses TRBV7-2 and TRBJ2-2; D not certain. Germline lookup yields CDR1 SGHTA and CDR2 FQGNSA. V was pared by 1 base and J by 8 bases, with 14 bases between. The CDR3 loop spans 15 amino acids.

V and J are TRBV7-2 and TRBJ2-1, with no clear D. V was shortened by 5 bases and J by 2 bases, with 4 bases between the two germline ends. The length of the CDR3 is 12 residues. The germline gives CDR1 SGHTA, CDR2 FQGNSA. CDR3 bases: TGTGCCAGCAGCGGCACCTACAATGAGCAGTTCTTC. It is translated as CASSGTYNEQFF. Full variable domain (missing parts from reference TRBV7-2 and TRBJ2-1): GAGVSQSPSNKVTEKGKDVELRCDPISGHTALYWYRQSLGQGLEFLIYFQGNSAPDKSGLPSDRFSAERTGGSVSTLTIQRTQQEDSAVYLCASSGTYNEQFFGPGTRLTVL.

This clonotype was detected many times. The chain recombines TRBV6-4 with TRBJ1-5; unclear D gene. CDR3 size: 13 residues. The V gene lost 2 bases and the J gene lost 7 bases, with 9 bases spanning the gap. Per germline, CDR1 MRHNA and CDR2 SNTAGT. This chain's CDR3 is CASSDGGKQPQHF. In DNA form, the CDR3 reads TGTGCCAGCAGTGACGGAGGGAAACAGCCCCAGCATTTT.

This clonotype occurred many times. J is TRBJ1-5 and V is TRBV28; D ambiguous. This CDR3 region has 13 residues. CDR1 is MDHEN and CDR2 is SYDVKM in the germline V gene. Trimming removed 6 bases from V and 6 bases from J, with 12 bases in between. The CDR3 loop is CASRPRVGQPQHF. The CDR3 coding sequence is TGTGCCAGCAGACCACGAGTTGGTCAGCCCCAGCATTTT.